The 17 T cell receptor beta chains in this list originate from one sample, sequenced in a study of shared clonotypes between healthy human individuals (TCRdb year 2020). Library preparation was by the immunoSEQ multiplex PCR assay. The table was pulled from immuneACCESS by TCRdb, which kept in-frame rearrangements only. Such tables lose some clones; where checked, under half of the loss comes from unresolved V genes, and the rest has no known cause. For this sample the table gives 2 million to 2.5 million clones, of which about nine tenths were detected only once. The leading ten clones occupy approximately 0.4% of the sample. The sequencing sample was made of naive CD4+ T cells from PBMCs. Taken with the paper, the label for cell subset or site translates to: CD45RA+ positively selected. All receptors come from a man aged 18 to 35 in good health. Some clones in this sample may be carry-over from other donors' samples.

V is TRBV6-5 and J is TRBJ2-5, with D possibly being TRBD2 (6 bases). The CDR3 length is 14 residues. The V end lost 7 bases, the J end lost 4 bases, and 16 bases lay between the germline ends. The germline gives CDR1 MNHEY, CDR2 SVGAGI. The CDR3 region has the DNA TGTGCCAGCACCCCCCCCGGGAGCGGAGAGACCCAGTACTTC. Translating gives CASTPPGSGETQYF.

The chain has TRBV28 and TRBJ2-7; possible D gene TRBD2, 7 bases. V dropped 10 bases and J dropped 1 base, with 23 bases sitting between them. The CDR3 sequence is 16 residues long. CDR1 is MDHEN, CDR2 SYDVKM, per germline. This chain's CDR3 is CATARGGRRGSYEQYF. CDR3 DNA: TGTGCCACCGCGAGGGGGGGAAGGCGTGGGTCCTACGAGCAGTACTTC.

This rearrangement joins TRBV19 to TRBJ1-1; 8 bases are a match to TRBD1. Per the germline V gene, CDR1 is LNHDA and CDR2 is SQIVND (reference sequence). V dropped 6 bases and J dropped 1; count of bases not matched to a gene: 7. CDR3 size: 15 residues. CDR3 sequence (DNA): TGTGCCAGTAGCCCGAGGACAGGGAGGAACACTGAAGCTTTCTTT. The encoded protein is CASSPRTGRNTEAFF.

This chain uses TRBV10-2 with TRBJ1-2; D unclear. The length of the CDR3 is 14 residues. V was trimmed by 0 bases and J by 4 bases, leaving 9 bases between them. Looked up from germline, CDR1 is WSHSY and CDR2 is SAAADI. The CDR3, as DNA: TGCGCCAGCAGTGAGTCGAGGCAGGCCTATGGCTACACCTTC. Amino acids: CASSESRQAYGYTF.

In regard to this clone: Other DNA sequences of this sample code for an identical CDR3. The CDR3 DNA is TGTGCCAGCTCACCACCCTCTACAGATACGCAGTATTTT. Protein product: CASSPPSTDTQYF. The chain joins TRBV18 to TRBJ2-3; D call uncertain. The CDR3 covers 13 residues. The V end lost 0 bases, the J end lost 3 bases, and 4 bases lay between the germline ends. CDR1 is KGHSH and CDR2 is LQKENI in the germline V gene.

The CDR3 reads CASSYLGIGQNPEAFF. In DNA, the CDR3 is TGTGCCAGTAGTTACCTCGGGATTGGTCAGAATCCTGAAGCTTTCTTT. This chain joins TRBV19 and TRBJ1-1; no definite D call. The germline gives CDR1 LNHDA, CDR2 SQIVND (reference sequence). The V gene lost 5 bases and the J gene lost 6 bases, with 22 bases spanning the gap. The length of the CDR3 is 16 residues. The entire variable domain, with the rest obtained from reference TRBV19 and TRBJ1-1, is as follows: DGGITQSPKYLFRKEGQNVTLSCEQNLNHDAMYWYRQDPGQGLRLIYYSQIVNDFQKGDIAEGYSVSREKKESFPLTVTSAQKNPTAFYLCASSYLGIGQNPEAFFGQGTRLTVV.

The chain couples TRBV9 to TRBJ2-1; no clear D. CDR3 length: 13 amino acids. Germline V gives CDR1 SGDLS, CDR2 YYNGEE. Trimming took 0 bases from V and 10 from J, leaving 11 bases between them. The CDR3 nucleotides are TGTGCCAGCAGCGTAGTTTCTGGGCTGGAGCAGTTCTTC. Translating gives CASSVVSGLEQFF.

Regarding this clone: This specimen includes other DNA sequences encoding the same CDR3. The CDR3 sequence: CASSQQGYEQYF. DNA of the CDR3: TGTGCCAGCAGTCAACAGGGGTACGAGCAGTACTTC. The chain carries TRBV28 and TRBJ2-7; TRBD1 matches at 7 bases. Germline values: CDR1 MDHEN, CDR2 SYDVKM. This CDR3 is built from 12 residues. The V and J ends lost 5 bases and 4 bases, in that order; junction bases with no gene match: 2.

V usage is TRBV28 and J usage is TRBJ2-7; TRBD1 matches 7 bases. This CDR3 region has 12 residues. V was clipped by 9 bases and J by 6 bases; unmatched bases: 8. CDR1 is MDHEN, CDR2 SYDVKM, per germline. The CDR3 sequence: CASTDRVGEQYF. As DNA, the CDR3 is TGTGCCAGTACCGACAGGGTTGGCGAGCAGTACTTC.

This clone was seen only once. This chain connects TRBV11-3 to TRBJ2-7; 7 nucleotides align to TRBD1. CDR1 is SGHNT and CDR2 is YENEEA in the germline V gene. V lost 2 bases, J lost 2 bases, and 6 bases stayed unmatched. There are 15 residues in the CDR3. CDR3 protein: CASSLRTGRPYEQYF. Written as DNA, the CDR3 is TGTGCCAGCAGCTTAAGGACAGGTCGCCCCTACGAGCAGTACTTC. The whole variable domain, remainder taken from reference TRBV11-3 and TRBJ2-7, is EAGVVQSPRYKIIEKKQPVAFWCNPISGHNTLYWYLQNLGQGPELLIRYENEEAVDDSQLPKDRFSAERLKGVDSTLKIQPAELGDSAVYLCASSLRTGRPYEQYFGPGTRLTVT.

On this clone itself: Other DNA sequences in this specimen translate into the identical CDR3. This sequence joins TRBV19 and TRBJ2-7; D may be TRBD2 (5 bases). CDR1 is LNHDA and CDR2 is SQIVND in the germline V gene (reference sequence). Trimming took 0 bases from V and 1 from J, leaving 7 bases between them. The CDR3 covers 14 residues. CDR3 sequence: CASSIEPGSYEQYF. CDR3 in DNA: TGTGCCAGTAGTATAGAGCCGGGATCCTACGAGCAGTACTTC.

V gene TRBV5-1 combines with J gene TRBJ2-3, with TRBD2 identical over 12 bases. Germline V gene lookup returns CDR1 SGHRS and CDR2 YFSETQ. Trimming at V came to 1 base and at J to 5 bases, leaving 11 bases not matched to a gene. The CDR3 contains 18 residues. This chain's CDR3 is CASSLTSNLAGGEDTQYF. CDR3 nucleotide sequence: TGCGCCAGCAGCTTGACTTCCAATCTAGCGGGAGGGGAAGATACGCAGTATTTT.

This sequence joins TRBV7-9 and TRBJ1-2; unclear D gene. The CDR3 spans 15 residues. Between the trimmed V and J ends, which lost 1 base and 2 bases, there was a span of 11 bases. CDR1 and CDR2 (germline): SEHNR, FQNEAQ (reference sequence). The CDR3 DNA is TGTGCCAGCAGCTTAGAGGGCCGGGAGAACTATGGCTACACCTTC. Its protein is CASSLEGRENYGYTF.

J is TRBJ2-7 and V is TRBV5-4; D call uncertain. The ends were cut back, 4 bases at V and 3 bases at J, with 8 bases in the middle. CDR3 length: 12 residues. From germline, CDR1 is SGHNT and CDR2 YYREEE (reference sequence). DNA for the CDR3: TGTGCCAGCAGCCGAGACGACTACGAGCAGTACTTC. This gives the protein CASSRDDYEQYF.

The J gene is TRBJ2-5, the V gene TRBV30; 10 nucleotides line up with TRBD2. The assigned J gene may be wrong: the sequence end matches TRBJ2-7 better. Germline CDR1 and CDR2: GTSNPN and SVGIG (reference sequence). The CDR3 totals 14 residues. The CDR3 loop is CAWSPLAGHHEQYF. The DNA for the CDR3 is TGTGCCTGGAGTCCACTAGCGGGACACCACGAGCAGTACTTC.

CDR3: CASSPPGGQKETQYF. In DNA, the CDR3 is TGTGCCAGCTCACCTCCCGGTGGCCAGAAAGAGACCCAGTACTTC. This chain uses TRBV18 with TRBJ2-5; no reliable D call. The CDR3 extends over 15 amino acids. The germline V and J ends were trimmed by 3 bases and 3 bases, with 14 bases remaining between them. Germline V gene lookup returns CDR1 KGHSH and CDR2 LQKENI.

CDR3 DNA sequence: TGTGCCATCAGAGACAGGGGAGTAGGAGAGACCCAGTACTTC. It codes for CAIRDRGVGETQYF. The chain carries TRBV10-3 and TRBJ2-5; 8 bases align to TRBD1. This CDR3 is 14 amino acids long. With 6 bases clipped from V and 4 bases from J, the junction kept 7 bases outside the gene matches. CDR1 and CDR2 (germline): ENHRY, SYGVKD.